This TCR beta chain was identified in a study of tumor and adjacent non-tumor tissue in lung cancer. Turning to the study itself: Patients comprised roughly 12 adenocarcinoma, 2 squamous cell carcinoma and 1 small cell lung cancer. Study-wide results and limits: Patients with more diverse tumor TCRs had worse survival.

In regard to this clonotype: Its antigen is not identified. Compared with germline, one end of the junction differs, possibly owing to a read error.

The CDR3 spans 15 residues. The germline V gene has CDR1 MNHEY and CDR2 SVGEGT. The library came from three nested PCR rounds adapted from ARM-PCR protocols. TCRdb called the multiplex PCR reads again in MiXCR, with one record for every CDR3 protein. Of over 110,000 distinct CDR3 sequences listed, roughly 66% are singletons. The template was RNA from unsorted bulk tissue. The sequenced sample was lung tumor tissue. The chain combines TRBV6-2 or TRBV6-3 with TRBJ1-5; D might be TRBD1 (5 bases). The source is a man aged 60 to 75 with small cell lung cancer. The CDR3 DNA is TGTGCCAGCAGCTGCGGGGCTAGGGGCAATCTGCCCCAGCATTTT. It codes for CASSCGARGNLPQHF.